Listed below are T cell receptor beta chains from one sample, sequenced in a study of OX40 agonist ivuxolimab in advanced cancers. The method was immunoSEQ multiplex PCR; TCRdb's version includes in-frame clones alone and lacks a portion of them. The sample lists tens of thousands of clones, around 90% occurring once. Specimen: CD4+ or CD8+ T cells sorted from blood, collected in a trial of the OX40 agonist ivuxolimab. These receptors came from an adult with an advanced solid tumor such as melanoma, head and neck, liver or kidney cancer. The CDR3 runs from the conserved cysteine through the conserved F or W. Each record gives: V gene, CDR3 protein.

>TRBV2
CASSRSRGGDGNEQYF
>TRBV5-6
CASSFKVDTEAFF
>TRBV5-1
CASSEGLQRGQPQHF
>TRBV19
CASSILGATEAFF
>TRBV29-1
CSAGLRYNEQFF
>TRBV19
CASHDSNNEKLFF
>TRBV11-2
CASSFLAGRGEQYF
>TRBV2
CASKTSGSWSYEQYF
>TRBV9
CASSVDVGTGELFF
>TRBV9
CASSVAGLPYNEQFF
>TRBV9
CASSARPGLGGGELFF
>TRBV19
CASSIMVGAQNEQFF
>TRBV27
CASSRQGAYEQFF
>TRBV7-2
CASSTGPFENTIYF
>TRBV5-1
CASSFWVQGAGSGANVLTF
>TRBV29-1
CSVTLGGGNEQYF
>TRBV6-5
CASSLGRKLGEQYF
>TRBV18
CASSPNRDQGTQYF
>TRBV5-1
CASSRYRDTQYF
>TRBV29-1
CSARLAGHGYTF
>TRBV19
CASSSTADGHEQYF
>TRBV18
CASSPIREQPQHF
>TRBV28
CASSLPGTGYNEQFF
>TRBV5-1
CASSLFVGTQNTEAFF
>TRBV25-1
CASSDRWRPYNEQFF
>TRBV25-1
CASSALGAQLVDTQYF
>TRBV2
CASSGTSRYNEQFF
>TRBV4-1
CASSQAQNYGYTF
>TRBV6-1
CASSGSGSVTDTQYF
>TRBV29-1
CSVGGLAARTDTQYF
>TRBV2
CASRRTAESGNTIYF
>TRBV6-6
CASSNLGGFYGYTF
>TRBV6-5
CASSYAAGGETQYF
>TRBV9
CASSATLQGLTDTQYF
>TRBV5-1
CASSLWDPHSGNTIYF
>TRBV5-1
CASSSGLAGGIEQYF
>TRBV2
CASSDEREQYF
>TRBV7-6
CASSLAGTGVGETQYF
>TRBV6-5
CASSYSSGSHEQYF
>TRBV14
CASSQDLAGATNEKLFF
>TRBV6-6
CASSLGAGRDSIQYF
>TRBV5-8
CASSQGTAINEKLFF
>TRBV6-6
CASSYGAGGGFGEAFF
>TRBV30
CAWNRDRGTDTQYF
>TRBV20-1
CSAGRQGRQFF